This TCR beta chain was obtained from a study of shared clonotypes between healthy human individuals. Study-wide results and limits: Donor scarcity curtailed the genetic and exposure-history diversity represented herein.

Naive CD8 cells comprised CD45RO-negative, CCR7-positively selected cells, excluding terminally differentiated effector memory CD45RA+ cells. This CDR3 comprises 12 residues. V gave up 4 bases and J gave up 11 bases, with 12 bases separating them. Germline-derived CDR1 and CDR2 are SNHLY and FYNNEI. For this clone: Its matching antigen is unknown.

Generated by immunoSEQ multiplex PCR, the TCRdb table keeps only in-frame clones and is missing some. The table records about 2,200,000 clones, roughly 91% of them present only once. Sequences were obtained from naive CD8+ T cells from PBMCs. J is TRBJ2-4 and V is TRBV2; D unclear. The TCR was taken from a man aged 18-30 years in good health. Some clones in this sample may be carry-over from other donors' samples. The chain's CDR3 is CASSGPQRVQYF. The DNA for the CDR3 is TGTGCCAGCAGTGGGCCTCAACGTGTTCAGTACTTC.